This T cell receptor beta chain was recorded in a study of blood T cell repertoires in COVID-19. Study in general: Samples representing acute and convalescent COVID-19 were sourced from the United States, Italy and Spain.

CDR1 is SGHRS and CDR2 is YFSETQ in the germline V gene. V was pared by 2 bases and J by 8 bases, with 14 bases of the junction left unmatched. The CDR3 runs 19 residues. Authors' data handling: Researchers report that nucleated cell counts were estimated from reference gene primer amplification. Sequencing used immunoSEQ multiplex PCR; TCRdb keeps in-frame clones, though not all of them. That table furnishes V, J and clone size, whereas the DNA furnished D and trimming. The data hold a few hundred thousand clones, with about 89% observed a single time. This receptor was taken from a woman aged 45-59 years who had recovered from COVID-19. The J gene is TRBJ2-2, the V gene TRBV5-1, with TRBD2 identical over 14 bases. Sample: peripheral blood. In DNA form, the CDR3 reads TGCGCCAGCAGCTTCGGGGGACTAGCGGGAGTTCTAGATGCTGGGGAGCTGTTTTTT. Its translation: CASSFGGLAGVLDAGELFF.